This T cell receptor beta chain was sequenced in a study of T cell responses to AZD1222 COVID-19 vaccine. General observations from the study: Without day 14 samples, only post-peak T cell repertoires were studied.

Only in-frame clones appear in the TCRdb table, and some are missing; sequencing was by immunoSEQ multiplex PCR. The sample has about 110,000 clones; 80% to 90% are singletons. On this clone: The antigen remains undetermined.

V lost 6 bases to trimming and J lost 3 bases, with 9 bases between them. Germline V gene lookup returns CDR1 KGHSH and CDR2 LQKENI. The CDR3 totals 12 residues. Sequenced material: peripheral blood, taken 28 days after the second AZD1222 dose. The chain couples TRBV18 to TRBJ2-7; unclear D gene. The source of this sequence is an adult who received the AZD1222 COVID-19 vaccine. The CDR3 protein is CASSLSDYEQYF. CDR3 nucleotide sequence: TGTGCCAGCTCCCTCAGTGACTACGAGCAGTACTTC.